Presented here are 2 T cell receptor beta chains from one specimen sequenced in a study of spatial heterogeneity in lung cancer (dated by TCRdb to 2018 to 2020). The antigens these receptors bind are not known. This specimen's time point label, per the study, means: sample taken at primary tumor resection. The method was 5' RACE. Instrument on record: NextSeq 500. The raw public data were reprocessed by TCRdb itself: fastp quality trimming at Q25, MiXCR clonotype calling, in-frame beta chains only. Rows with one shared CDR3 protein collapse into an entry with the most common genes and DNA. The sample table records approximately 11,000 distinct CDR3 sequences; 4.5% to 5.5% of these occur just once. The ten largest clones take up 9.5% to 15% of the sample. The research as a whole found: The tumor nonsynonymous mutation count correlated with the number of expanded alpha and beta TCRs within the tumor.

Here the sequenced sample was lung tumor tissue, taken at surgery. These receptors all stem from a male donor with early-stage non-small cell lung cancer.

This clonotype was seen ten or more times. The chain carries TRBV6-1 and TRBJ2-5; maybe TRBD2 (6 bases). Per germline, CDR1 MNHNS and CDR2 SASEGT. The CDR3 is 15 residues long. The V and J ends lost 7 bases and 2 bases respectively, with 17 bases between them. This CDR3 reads CASNSVGTLQETQYF. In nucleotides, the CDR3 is TGTGCCAGCAACAGCGTAGGGACTCTTCAAGAGACCCAGTACTTC.

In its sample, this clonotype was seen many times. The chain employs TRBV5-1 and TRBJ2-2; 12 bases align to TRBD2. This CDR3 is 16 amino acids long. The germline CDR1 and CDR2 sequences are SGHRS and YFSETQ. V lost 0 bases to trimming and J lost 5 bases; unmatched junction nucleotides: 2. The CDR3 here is CASSLEGTSGTGELFF. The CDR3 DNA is TGCGCCAGCAGCTTGGAAGGGACTAGCGGGACCGGGGAGCTGTTTTTT.